The source of this T cell receptor beta chain is a study of cytomegalovirus exposure and HLA in healthy donors. CDR3 length equals 17 residues. Germline V gene sequence: CDR1 SGDLS, CDR2 YYNGEE. Trimming left V 4 bases short and J 2 bases short, with 19 bases between. The PCR made use of 60 Vbeta and 13 Jbeta primers. The assay was immunoSEQ multiplex PCR, and TCRdb's table has in-frame clones only and misses some. The top ten hold about 4.3% of the sample, which has roughly 100,000 clones, roughly 76% seen once. Study results and caveats: Donor immune exposure was known only as CMV serostatus. The study listed around 150 cytomegalovirus-associated TCR beta chains. There was a cluster of highly shared sequence variants that was likely a sequencing artifact. Certain indistinguishable V segments, among them TRBV6-2 and TRBV6-3, were excluded.

For this clone: Its target is unknown.

The source is a man in his forties in good health and CMV-seronegative. The specimen sequenced was PBMCs. This chain links TRBV9 with TRBJ1-3; D gene uncertain. CDR3 nucleotides: TGTGCCAGCAGCACCAGCACCACTATAAGAACTGGAAACACCATATATTTT. Protein sequence: CASSTSTTIRTGNTIYF. Full variable domain (remainder filled in from reference TRBV9 and TRBJ1-3): DSGVTQTPKHLITATGQRVTLRCSPRSGDLSVYWYQQSLDQGLQFLIQYYNGEERAKGNILERFSAQQFPDLHSELNLSSLELGDSALYFCASSTSTTIRTGNTIYFGEGSWLTVV.